These 10 T cell receptor beta chains share one sample of origin, sequenced in a study of CD8+CD57+ T cells in acquired aplastic anemia. Those patients picked for sequencing had displayed CD8+CD57+ cell expansion on flow cytometry. CDR3 and TCR beta VDJ profiling relied on genomic DNA as the template. MiXCR, run by TCRdb on the reads, gives a single entry per CDR3 protein. The sample consists of approximately 220,000 distinct CDR3 sequences, roughly half of them appearing once. The sample consisted of sorted CD4+, CD8+, or CD8+CD57+ T cells (not recorded which) from PBMCs. The source of these receptors is a human donor with aplastic anemia.

This clonotype occurred many times. The chain uses TRBV6-5 and TRBJ1-5; D unclear. The CDR3 spans 13 residues. Trimming stripped 6 bases from V and 0 bases from J, with 6 bases between. Germline CDR1 MNHEY, CDR2 SVGAGI. The CDR3 nucleotides read TGTGCCAGCAGACCCCATAGCAATCAGCCCCAGCATTTT. It encodes CASRPHSNQPQHF.

J is TRBJ2-3 and V is TRBV24-1; D is ambiguous. V shed 4 bases and J shed 2 bases, with 9 bases lying between them. CDR1 is KGHDR, CDR2 SFDVKD, per germline. The CDR3 is 14 amino acids. The CDR3 is CATSEYGFTDTQYF. CDR3 coding DNA: TGTGCCACCAGTGAGTATGGGTTCACAGATACGCAGTATTTT.

As for this clonotype: The junction shows a germline mismatch at one end, possibly a read error. The rearrangement uses TRBV19 and TRBJ1-2; D is perhaps TRBD1 (6 bases). In germline, CDR1 is LNHDA, CDR2 SQIVND (reference sequence). The CDR3 is 12 amino acids. The DNA of the CDR3 is TGTGCCAGTTCTACAGGGTCCTATGGCCACACCTTC. It translates to CASSTGSYGHTF.

This clonotype was observed a few times. The chain combines TRBV7-9 with TRBJ1-2; D unresolved. The CDR3 spans 14 residues. In germline, CDR1 is SEHNR, CDR2 FQNEAQ (reference sequence). V was cut by 2 bases and J by 6 bases, with 13 bases left in between. The CDR3 reads CASSLSAGEDGYTF. CDR3 DNA sequence: TGTGCCAGCAGCTTAAGTGCGGGAGAAGATGGCTACACCTTC. The full variable domain, with the rest looked up from reference TRBV7-9 and TRBJ1-2, is DTGVSQNPRHKITKRGQNVTFRCDPISEHNRLYWYRQTLGQGPEFLTYFQNEAQLEKSRLLSDRFSAERPKGSFSTLEIQRTEQGDSAMYLCASSLSAGEDGYTFGSGTRLTVV.

The rearrangement joins TRBV4-3 to TRBJ2-7, with D perhaps TRBD2 (5 bases). Trimming shortened V by 0 bases and J by 1 base, and 7 bases separated the two germline ends. Germline CDR1 reads LGHNA; CDR2 reads YSLEER. The CDR3 length is 14 residues. This chain's CDR3 is CASSQDRESYEQYF. The CDR3, as DNA: TGCGCCAGCAGCCAAGACCGGGAATCCTACGAGCAGTACTTC.

V and J are TRBV18 and TRBJ1-1, with D unclear. Between the trimmed V and J ends, which lost 5 bases and 3 bases, there was a span of 4 bases. Germline CDR1 KGHSH, CDR2 LQKENI. CDR3 length: 11 residues. The DNA for the CDR3 is TGTGCCAGCTCATGGTACACTGAAGCTTTCTTT. Translated, it gives CASSWYTEAFF.

This clonotype was observed at least ten times. The rearrangement joins TRBV6-1 to TRBJ2-7, with no clear D. The CDR3 extends over 14 amino acids. Germline V lookup: CDR1 MNHNS, CDR2 SASEGT. V dropped 2 bases and J dropped 7 bases, with 15 bases sitting between them. Written as DNA, the CDR3 is TGTGCCAGCAGTGAAATCGTGGTTGGTGGGGAGCAGTACTTC. Translating it yields CASSEIVVGGEQYF.

This clonotype has at least ten counts. J is TRBJ2-7 and V is TRBV10-3; 8 bases line up with TRBD2. The CDR3 runs to 17 residues. In germline, CDR1 is ENHRY, CDR2 SYGVKD. The V and J ends lost 11 bases and 2 bases, in that order; junction bases with no gene match: 20. CDR3 coding DNA: TGTGCCTCCGTTCAGTCCAGCGGGGGCCAGCCTCCCTACGAGCAGTACTTC. Translated: CASVQSSGGQPPYEQYF.

The J gene is TRBJ1-6, the V gene TRBV15; D is perhaps TRBD1 (5 bases). Germline V gene sequence: CDR1 LNHNV, CDR2 YYDKDF (reference sequence). Deletions cut 1 base from V and 3 bases from J, with 7 bases between. The CDR3 runs 15 residues. CDR3 sequence reads: CATSRGGFYNSPLHF. The CDR3 nucleotides read TGTGCCACCAGCAGAGGGGGGTTCTATAATTCACCCCTCCACTTT.

In its sample, this clonotype was seen many times. The V call is TRBV7-3, the J call TRBJ2-5; 12 nucleotides match TRBD2. This CDR3 comprises 16 residues. V trimming: 2 bases; J trimming: 4 bases; junction bases outside the gene matches: 5. Germline V gene lookup returns CDR1 SGHTA and CDR2 FQGTGA. This CDR3 reads CASSLVASGGAETQYF. CDR3 nucleotide sequence: TGTGCCAGCAGCTTAGTGGCTAGCGGGGGGGCAGAGACCCAGTACTTC.